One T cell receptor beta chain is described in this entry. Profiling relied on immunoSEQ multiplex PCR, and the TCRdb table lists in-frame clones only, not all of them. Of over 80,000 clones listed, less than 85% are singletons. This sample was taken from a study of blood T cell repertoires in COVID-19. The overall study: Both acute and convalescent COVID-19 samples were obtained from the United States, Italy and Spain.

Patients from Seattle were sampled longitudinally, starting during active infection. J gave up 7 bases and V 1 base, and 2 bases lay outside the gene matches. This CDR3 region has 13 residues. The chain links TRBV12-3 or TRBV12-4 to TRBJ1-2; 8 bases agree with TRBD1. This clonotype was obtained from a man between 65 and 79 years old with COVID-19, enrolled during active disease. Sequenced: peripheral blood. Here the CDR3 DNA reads TGTGCCAGCAGTTTAGACAGGGGGGCTGGCTACACCTTC. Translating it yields CASSLDRGAGYTF.